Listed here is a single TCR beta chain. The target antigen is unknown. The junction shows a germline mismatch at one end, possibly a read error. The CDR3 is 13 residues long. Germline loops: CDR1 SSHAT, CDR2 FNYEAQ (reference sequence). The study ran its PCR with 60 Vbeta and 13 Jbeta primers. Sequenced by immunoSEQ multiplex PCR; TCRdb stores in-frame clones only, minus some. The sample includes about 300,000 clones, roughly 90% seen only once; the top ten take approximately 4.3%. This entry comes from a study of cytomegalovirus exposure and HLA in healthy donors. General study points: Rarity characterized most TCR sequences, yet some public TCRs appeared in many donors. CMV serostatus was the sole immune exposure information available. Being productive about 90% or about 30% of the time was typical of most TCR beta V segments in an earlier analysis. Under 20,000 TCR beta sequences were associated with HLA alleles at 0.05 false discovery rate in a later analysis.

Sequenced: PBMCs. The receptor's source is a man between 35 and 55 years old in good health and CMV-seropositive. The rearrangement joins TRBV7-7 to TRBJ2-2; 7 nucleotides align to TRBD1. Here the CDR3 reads CASTKGGSGELFF. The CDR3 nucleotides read TGTGCTAGCACCAAAGGGGGCTCCGGGGAGCTGTTTTTT. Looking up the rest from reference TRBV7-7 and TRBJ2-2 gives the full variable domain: GAGVSQSPRYKVTKRGQDVTLRCDPISSHATLYWYQQALGQGPEFLTYFNYEAQPDKSGLPSDRFSAERPEGSISTLTIQRTEQRDSAMYRCASTKGGSGELFFGEGSRLTVL.